The TCR beta chain described here comes from a study of blood T cell repertoires in COVID-19. How the authors handled the data: Amplified reference gene primers provided the basis for estimating nucleated cell counts. Using immunoSEQ multiplex PCR, the repertoire was profiled, and TCRdb retains in-frame clones only, with some absent. Clonal size and the V and J genes are those of that table, whereas D and trimming came from the DNA. The table has roughly 230,000 clones, 82% seen once. V trimming: 3 bases; J trimming: 8 bases; junction bases outside the gene matches: 9. The CDR3 contains 16 residues. CDR1 and CDR2 from the germline V gene are DFQATT and SNEGSKA (reference sequence). Donors in Cohort 3 counted as recovered after two negative PCRs, clearance, or symptom resolution.

Sequencing used PBMCs or T cells enriched from blood (not recorded which). This TCR was recovered from an older woman who had recovered from COVID-19. The gene calls are TRBV20-1 and TRBJ2-1; TRBD2 aligns across 14 bases. The CDR3 region has the DNA TGCAGTGCTAGTCGCTACGGGACTAGCGGGAGTTATGAGCAGTTCTTC. Its translation: CSASRYGTSGSYEQFF.